This section outlines one T cell receptor (beta chain) sequence together with its context. The antigen is not known. This sample is drawn from a study of T cell responses to AZD1222 COVID-19 vaccine. Study as a whole: The study pooled second doses at about 4 or about 12 weeks. Study results and caveats: Researchers took repertoire samples only after the peak T cell response had come. Most donors were white British, females outnumbered males, and clonal diversity was possibly underestimated.

The table came from immunoSEQ multiplex PCR; TCRdb's copy has only in-frame clones and leaves some out. Among about 150,000 clones, around 91% were seen once, and the ten largest hold 5%. The CDR3 sequence is 13 residues long. Germline V CDR1 and CDR2: LNHDA, SQIVND (reference sequence). V was shortened by 5 bases and J by 0 bases, with 5 bases between the two germline ends. Sequences were derived from peripheral blood, sampled on day 0 of AZD1222 vaccination. This sequence originates from an adult in good health. V is TRBV19 and J is TRBJ1-5; D gene unclear. Written as DNA, the CDR3 is TGTGCCAGTAGTGACAATAGCAATCAGCCCCAGCATTTT. Protein sequence: CASSDNSNQPQHF.